These T cell receptor beta chains were read from a single sample in a study of OX40 agonist ivuxolimab in advanced cancers. Repertoires were generated with immunoSEQ multiplex PCR, while TCRdb's copy carries only in-frame clones and drops some. The repertoire consists of roughly 80,000 clones, with roughly nine tenths occurring once and the leading ten covering approximately 0.7%. This sample comprised CD4+ or CD8+ T cells sorted from blood, obtained in a trial of the OX40 agonist ivuxolimab. The receptors shown here come from an adult with an advanced solid tumor such as melanoma, head and neck, liver or kidney cancer. Both conserved end residues are part of each CDR3. The order of the fields is J gene, D gene, V gene, clone size, CDR3 DNA, CDR3 protein. D genes are given only for firm matches. Rows may omit the clone size; those that give it use once, few, many or a size class.

j_call: TRBJ2-3; d_call: TRBD2; v_call: TRBV9; clone_size: NA; cdr3_nt: TGTGCCAGCAGCGCGACTAGCGGGAGGAATGCTATCAATACGCAGTATTTT; cdr3_aa: CASSATSGRNAINTQYF
j_call: TRBJ2-5; d_call: TRBD1; v_call: TRBV2; clone_size: NA; cdr3_nt: TGTGCCAGCACGGACAGGGGCGTTGAGACCCAGTACTTC; cdr3_aa: CASTDRGVETQYF
j_call: TRBJ1-2; d_call: TRBD1; v_call: TRBV28; clone_size: NA; cdr3_nt: TGTGCCAGCAGCGACCCCGATCAGGGGGCAGTCTATGGCTACACCTTC; cdr3_aa: CASSDPDQGAVYGYTF
j_call: TRBJ2-7; d_call: TRBD2; v_call: TRBV5-4; clone_size: once; cdr3_nt: TGTGCCAGCAGCCGATTCAGCGGGAACTCCTACGAGCAGTACTTC; cdr3_aa: CASSRFSGNSYEQYF
j_call: TRBJ1-4; d_call: NA; v_call: TRBV6-5; clone_size: NA; cdr3_nt: TGTGCCACCACGGGGTTGGGGGCGACTAATGAAAAACTGTTTTTT; cdr3_aa: CATTGLGATNEKLFF
j_call: TRBJ1-1; d_call: NA; v_call: TRBV7-2; clone_size: NA; cdr3_nt: TGTGCCAGCAGCCCTTTTGACAGGCACACTGAAGCTTTCTTT; cdr3_aa: CASSPFDRHTEAFF
j_call: TRBJ1-6; d_call: NA; v_call: TRBV19; clone_size: NA; cdr3_nt: TGTGCCAGTAGTATATTCGAAGAGGGTTCACCCCTCCACTTT; cdr3_aa: CASSIFEEGSPLHF
j_call: TRBJ2-7; d_call: TRBD2; v_call: TRBV5-3; clone_size: NA; cdr3_nt: TGTGCCAGAAGCTTGACACTAGCGGGAGCACGCGAGCAGTACTTC; cdr3_aa: CARSLTLAGAREQYF
j_call: TRBJ2-2; d_call: NA; v_call: TRBV11-2; clone_size: NA; cdr3_nt: TGTGCCAGCAGCTTAGATAGAGGGACCGGGGAGCTGTTTTTT; cdr3_aa: CASSLDRGTGELFF
j_call: TRBJ2-3; d_call: NA; v_call: TRBV6-1; clone_size: NA; cdr3_nt: TGTGCCAGCAGTGAAGCGCTGGGTGGGTTCACAGATACGCAGTATTTT; cdr3_aa: CASSEALGGFTDTQYF
j_call: TRBJ2-1; d_call: NA; v_call: TRBV28; clone_size: NA; cdr3_nt: TGTGCCAGCAGCCCCCTCAATGAGCAGTTCTTC; cdr3_aa: CASSPLNEQFF